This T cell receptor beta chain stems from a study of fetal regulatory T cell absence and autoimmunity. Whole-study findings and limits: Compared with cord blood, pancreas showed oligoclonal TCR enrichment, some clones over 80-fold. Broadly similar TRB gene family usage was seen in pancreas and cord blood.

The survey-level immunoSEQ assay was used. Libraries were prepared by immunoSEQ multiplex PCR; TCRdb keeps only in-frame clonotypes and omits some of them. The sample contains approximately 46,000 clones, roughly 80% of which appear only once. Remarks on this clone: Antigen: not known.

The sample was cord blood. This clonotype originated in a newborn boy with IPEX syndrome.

For the CDR3, the DNA is TGTGCCAGCAGCCCGAATTACGGGGCAGGGCTTAGCTCTGGGGCCAACGTCCTGACTTTC. Its translation is CASSPNYGAGLSSGANVLTF. The chain is built from TRBV16 and TRBJ2-6, with D possibly being TRBD1 or TRBD2 (5 bases each). The germline V and J ends were trimmed by 4 bases and 0 bases, with 22 bases remaining between them. The CDR3 runs 20 residues. Germline CDR1 and CDR2: KGHSY and FQNENV.